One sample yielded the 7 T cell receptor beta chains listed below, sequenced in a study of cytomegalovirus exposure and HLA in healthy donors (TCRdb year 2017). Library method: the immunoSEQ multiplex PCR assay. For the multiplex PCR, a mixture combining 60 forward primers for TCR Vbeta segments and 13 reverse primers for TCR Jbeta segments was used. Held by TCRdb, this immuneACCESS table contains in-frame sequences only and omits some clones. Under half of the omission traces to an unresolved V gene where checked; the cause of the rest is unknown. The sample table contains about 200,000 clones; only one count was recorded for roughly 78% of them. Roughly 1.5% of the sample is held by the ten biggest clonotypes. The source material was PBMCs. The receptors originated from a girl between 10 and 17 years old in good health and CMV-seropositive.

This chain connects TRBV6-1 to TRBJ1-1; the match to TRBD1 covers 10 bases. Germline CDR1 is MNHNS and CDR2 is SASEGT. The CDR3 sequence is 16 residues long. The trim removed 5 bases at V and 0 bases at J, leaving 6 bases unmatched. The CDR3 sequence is CASSQGQGDLNTEAFF. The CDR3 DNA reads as TGTGCCAGCAGTCAAGGACAGGGGGACCTGAACACTGAAGCTTTCTTT.

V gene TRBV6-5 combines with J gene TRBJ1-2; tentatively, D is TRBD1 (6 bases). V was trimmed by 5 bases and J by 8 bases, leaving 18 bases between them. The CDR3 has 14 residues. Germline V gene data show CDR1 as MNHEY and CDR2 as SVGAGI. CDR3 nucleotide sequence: TGTGCCAGCAGTGAAGGACCAGGGGTTTTGGGCTACACCTTC. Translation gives CASSEGPGVLGYTF.

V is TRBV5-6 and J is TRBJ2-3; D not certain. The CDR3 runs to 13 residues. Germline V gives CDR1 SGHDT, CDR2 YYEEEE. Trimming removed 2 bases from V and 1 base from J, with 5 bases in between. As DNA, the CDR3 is TGTGCCAGCAGCTTCGGAGGCACAGATACGCAGTATTTT. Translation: CASSFGGTDTQYF.

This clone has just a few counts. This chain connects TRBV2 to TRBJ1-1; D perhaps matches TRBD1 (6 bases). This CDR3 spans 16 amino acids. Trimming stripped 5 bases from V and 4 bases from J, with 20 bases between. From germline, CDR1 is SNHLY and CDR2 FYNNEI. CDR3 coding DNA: TGTGCCAGCAGTCCAGATCGAGCAGGGGTGGGCACTGAAGCTTTCTTT. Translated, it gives CASSPDRAGVGTEAFF.

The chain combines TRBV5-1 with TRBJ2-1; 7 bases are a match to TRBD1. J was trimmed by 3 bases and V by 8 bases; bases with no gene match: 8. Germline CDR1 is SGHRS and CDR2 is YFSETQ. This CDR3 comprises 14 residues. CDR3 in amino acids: CASCWDRHYNEQFF. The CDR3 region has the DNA TGCGCCAGTTGCTGGGACAGACACTACAATGAGCAGTTCTTC. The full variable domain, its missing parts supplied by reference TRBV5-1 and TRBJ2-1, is KAGVTQTPRYLIKTRGQQVTLSCSPISGHRSVSWYQQTPGQGLQFLFEYFSETQRNKGNFPGRFSGRQFSNSRSEMNVSTLELGDSALYLCASCWDRHYNEQFFGPGTRLTVL.

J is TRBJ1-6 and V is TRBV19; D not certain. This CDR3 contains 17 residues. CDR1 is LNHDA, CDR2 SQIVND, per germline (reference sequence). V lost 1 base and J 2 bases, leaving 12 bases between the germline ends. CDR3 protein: CASSIARPGAYNSPLHF. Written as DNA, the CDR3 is TGTGCCAGTAGTATAGCCCGCCCCGGGGCCTATAATTCACCCCTCCACTTT.

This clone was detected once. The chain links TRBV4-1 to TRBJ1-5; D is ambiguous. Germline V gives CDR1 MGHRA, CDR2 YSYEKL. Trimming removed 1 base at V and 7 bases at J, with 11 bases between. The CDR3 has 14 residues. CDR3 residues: CASSQVVVVQPQHF. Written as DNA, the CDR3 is TGCGCCAGCAGCCAAGTTGTTGTCGTGCAGCCCCAGCATTTT.